This entry features one T cell receptor (beta chain) sequence. Its antigen is not identified. This entry is derived from a study of T cell responses to AZD1222 COVID-19 vaccine. Study results and limitations: Donors, mostly white British, included more females; clonal diversity was possibly underestimated. After the peak T cell response, and only then, were repertoires sampled. Targets within unmutated variant regions were reportedly found for nearly half of spike-specific TCRs. Baseline seropositivity occurred in only 5 or 6 AZD1222 recipients.

The table came from immunoSEQ multiplex PCR; TCRdb's copy has only in-frame clones and leaves some out. The table has 120,000 to 150,000 clones, roughly 90% seen once. The sequence was obtained from an adult in good health. Sequencing used peripheral blood, obtained on day 0 of AZD1222 vaccination.

CDR3 region: CASLTGLGTDTQYF. CDR3 sequence (DNA): TGTGCCAGCCTTACGGGACTAGGCACAGATACGCAGTATTTT. This chain uses TRBV6-5 with TRBJ2-3; 8 bases align to TRBD2. The CDR3 is 14 amino acids. Trimming took 8 bases from V and 1 from J; bases not matched to a gene: 5. In germline, CDR1 is MNHEY, CDR2 SVGAGI.